This T cell receptor (beta chain) was recorded in a study of shared clonotypes between healthy human individuals. Study details: The cohort comprised two women and three men. Their ages spanned 18 to 49 years. A donor's plate count was three for CD4 naive and three for CD4 memory; CD8 naive had two and CD8 memory one.

Some clones are missing from TCRdb's copy, which holds only in-frame ones; the method was immunoSEQ multiplex PCR. The sample shows about 2 million clones, about 95% of them seen only once. CDR3 length: 15 amino acids. Germline V lookup: CDR1 SGHDT, CDR2 YYEEEE. Trimming took off 4 bases at V and 1 base at J, with 12 bases between the two ends. Terminally differentiated effector memory CD45RA+ cells were left out of the naive CD8 fraction, which was CD45RO-negative and positively selected for CCR7. Donors included only healthy HIV-negative adults lacking recent acute infections or vaccinations. The origin of this receptor is a man younger than 35 in good health. The J gene is TRBJ2-4, the V gene TRBV5-6, with D perhaps TRBD1 or TRBD2 (6 bases each). Sequencing was done on a sample of naive CD8+ T cells sorted from blood. The CDR3 region has the DNA TGTGCCAGCAGCCCCTGGGGGGCTGCCAAAAACATTCAGTACTTC. The encoded protein is CASSPWGAAKNIQYF.